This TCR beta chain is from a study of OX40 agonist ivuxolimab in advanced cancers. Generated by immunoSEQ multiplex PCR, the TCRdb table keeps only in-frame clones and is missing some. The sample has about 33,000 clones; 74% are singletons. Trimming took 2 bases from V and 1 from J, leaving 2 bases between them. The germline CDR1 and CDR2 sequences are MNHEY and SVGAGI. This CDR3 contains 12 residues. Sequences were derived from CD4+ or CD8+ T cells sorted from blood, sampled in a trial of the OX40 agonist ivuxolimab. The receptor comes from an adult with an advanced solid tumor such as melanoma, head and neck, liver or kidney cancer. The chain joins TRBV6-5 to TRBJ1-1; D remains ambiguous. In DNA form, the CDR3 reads TGTGCCAGCAGTTACAGGAACACTGAAGCTTTCTTT. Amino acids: CASSYRNTEAFF.